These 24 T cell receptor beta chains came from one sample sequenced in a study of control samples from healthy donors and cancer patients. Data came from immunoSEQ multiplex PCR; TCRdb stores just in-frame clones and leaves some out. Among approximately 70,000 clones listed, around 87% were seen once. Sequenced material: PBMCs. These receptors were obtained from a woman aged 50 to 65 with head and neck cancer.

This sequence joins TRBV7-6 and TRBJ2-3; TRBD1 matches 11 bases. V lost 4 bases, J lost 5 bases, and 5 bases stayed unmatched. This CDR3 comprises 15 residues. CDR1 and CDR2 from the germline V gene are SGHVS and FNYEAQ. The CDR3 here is CASSYRTGGRDTQYF. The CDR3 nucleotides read TGTGCCAGCAGCTATCGGACAGGGGGCCGAGATACGCAGTATTTT.

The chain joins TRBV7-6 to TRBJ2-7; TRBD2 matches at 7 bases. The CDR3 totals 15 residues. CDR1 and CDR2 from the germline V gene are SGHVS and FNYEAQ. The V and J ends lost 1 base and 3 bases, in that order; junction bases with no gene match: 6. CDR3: CASSLGSGLRYEQYF. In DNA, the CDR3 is TGTGCCAGCAGCTTAGGTTCGGGACTACGCTACGAGCAGTACTTC.

This CDR3 is CASTLRGTAMNTEAFF. In DNA, the CDR3 is TGTGCCAGCACCCTTAGGGGGACAGCAATGAACACTGAAGCTTTCTTT. The chain carries TRBV6-6 and TRBJ1-1, with 7 bases aligning to TRBD1. The ends lost 7 bases at V and 0 bases at J; junction bases unmatched: 11. CDR1 is MNHNY, CDR2 SVGAGI, per germline (reference sequence). CDR3 size: 16 residues.

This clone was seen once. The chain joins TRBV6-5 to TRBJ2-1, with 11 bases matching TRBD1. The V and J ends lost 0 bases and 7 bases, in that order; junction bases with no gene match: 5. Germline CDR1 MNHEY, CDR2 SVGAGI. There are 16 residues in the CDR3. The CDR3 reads CASSYSRTGGLNEQFF. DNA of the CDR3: TGTGCCAGCAGTTACTCTCGGACAGGGGGCCTAAATGAGCAGTTCTTC.

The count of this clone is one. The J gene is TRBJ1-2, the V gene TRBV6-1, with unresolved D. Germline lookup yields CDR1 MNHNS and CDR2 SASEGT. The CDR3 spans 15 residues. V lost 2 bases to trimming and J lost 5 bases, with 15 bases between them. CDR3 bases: TGTGCCAGCAGTGAACAACAGTTTACCCATTATGGCTACACCTTC. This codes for CASSEQQFTHYGYTF.

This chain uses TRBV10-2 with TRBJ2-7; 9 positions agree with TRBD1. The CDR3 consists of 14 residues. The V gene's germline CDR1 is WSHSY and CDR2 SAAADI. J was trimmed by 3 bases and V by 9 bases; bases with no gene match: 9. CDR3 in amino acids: CASAATGGGYEQYF. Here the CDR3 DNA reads TGCGCCAGTGCAGCGACAGGGGGGGGCTACGAGCAGTACTTC.

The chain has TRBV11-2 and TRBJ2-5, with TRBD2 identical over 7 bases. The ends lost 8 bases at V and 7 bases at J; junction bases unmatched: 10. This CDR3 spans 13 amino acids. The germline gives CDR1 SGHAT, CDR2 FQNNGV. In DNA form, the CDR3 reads TGTGCCAGCTCAATGACCGGGGAGGGGACCCAGTACTTC. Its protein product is CASSMTGEGTQYF.

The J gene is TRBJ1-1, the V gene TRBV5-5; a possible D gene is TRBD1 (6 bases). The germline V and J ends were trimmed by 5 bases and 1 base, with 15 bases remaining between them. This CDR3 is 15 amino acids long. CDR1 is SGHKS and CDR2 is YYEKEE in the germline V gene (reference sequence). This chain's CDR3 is CASRTTGTQNTEAFF. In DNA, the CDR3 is TGTGCCAGCAGAACTACCGGGACACAGAACACTGAAGCTTTCTTT. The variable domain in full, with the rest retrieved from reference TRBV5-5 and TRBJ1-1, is DAGVTQSPTHLIKTRGQQVTLRCSPISGHKSVSWYQQVLGQGPQFIFQYYEKEERGRGNFPDRFSARQFPNYSSELNVNALLLGDSALYLCASRTTGTQNTEAFFGQGTRLTVV.

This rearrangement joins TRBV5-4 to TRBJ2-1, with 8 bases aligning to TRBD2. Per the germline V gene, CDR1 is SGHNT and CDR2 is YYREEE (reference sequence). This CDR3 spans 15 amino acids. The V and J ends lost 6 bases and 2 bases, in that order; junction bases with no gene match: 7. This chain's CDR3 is CASTVRGGAYNEQFF. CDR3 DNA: TGTGCCAGCACCGTTCGGGGGGGCGCCTACAATGAGCAGTTCTTC.

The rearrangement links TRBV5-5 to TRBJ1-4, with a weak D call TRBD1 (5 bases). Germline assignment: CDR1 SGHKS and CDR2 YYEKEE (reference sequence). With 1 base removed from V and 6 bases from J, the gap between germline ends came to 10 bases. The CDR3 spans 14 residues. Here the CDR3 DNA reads TGTGCCAGCAGCTTGCCGGGAGGGGATGAAAAACTGTTTTTT. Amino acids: CASSLPGGDEKLFF.

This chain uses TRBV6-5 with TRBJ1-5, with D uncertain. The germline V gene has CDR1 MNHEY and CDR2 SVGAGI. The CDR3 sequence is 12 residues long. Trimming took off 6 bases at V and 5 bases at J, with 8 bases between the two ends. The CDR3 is CASRDQDQPQHF. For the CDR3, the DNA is TGTGCCAGCAGGGACCAAGATCAGCCCCAGCATTTT.

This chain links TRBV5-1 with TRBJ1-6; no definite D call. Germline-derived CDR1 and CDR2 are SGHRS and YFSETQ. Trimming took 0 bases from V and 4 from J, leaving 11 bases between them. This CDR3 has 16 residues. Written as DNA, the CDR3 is TGCGCCAGCAGCTTGGTGGCAGGTCCGTATAATTCACCCCTCCACTTT. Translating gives CASSLVAGPYNSPLHF.

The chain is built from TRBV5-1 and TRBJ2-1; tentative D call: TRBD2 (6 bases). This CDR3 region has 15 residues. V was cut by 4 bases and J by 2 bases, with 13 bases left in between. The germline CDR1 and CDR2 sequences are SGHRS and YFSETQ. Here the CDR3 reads CASSAGTGAYNEQFF. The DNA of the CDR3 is TGCGCCAGCAGCGCCGGGACTGGGGCCTACAATGAGCAGTTCTTC.

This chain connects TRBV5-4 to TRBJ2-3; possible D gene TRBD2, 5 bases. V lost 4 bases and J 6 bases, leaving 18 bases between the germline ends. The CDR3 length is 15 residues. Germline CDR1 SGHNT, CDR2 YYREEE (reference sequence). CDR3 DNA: TGTGCCAGCAGCACCCTTGGGTCCCCGGGGGATACGCAGTATTTT. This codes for CASSTLGSPGDTQYF.

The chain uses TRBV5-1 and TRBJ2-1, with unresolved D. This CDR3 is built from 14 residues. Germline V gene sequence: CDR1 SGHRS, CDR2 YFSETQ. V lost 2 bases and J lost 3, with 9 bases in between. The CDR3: CASSFNQDYNEQFF. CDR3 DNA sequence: TGCGCCAGCAGCTTTAACCAGGACTACAATGAGCAGTTCTTC.

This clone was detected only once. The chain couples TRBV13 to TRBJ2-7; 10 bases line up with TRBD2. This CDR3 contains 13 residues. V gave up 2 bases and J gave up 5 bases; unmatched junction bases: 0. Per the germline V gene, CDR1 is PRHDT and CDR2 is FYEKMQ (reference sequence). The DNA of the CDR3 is TGTGCCAGCAGCTTAACTAGCGGGGACGAGCAGTACTTC. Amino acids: CASSLTSGDEQYF.

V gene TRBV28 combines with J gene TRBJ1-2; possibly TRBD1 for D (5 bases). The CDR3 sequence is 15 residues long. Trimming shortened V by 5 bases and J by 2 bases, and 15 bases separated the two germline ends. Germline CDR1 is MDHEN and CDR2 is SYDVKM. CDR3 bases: TGTGCCAGCAGTCCCTCGGGACGGCTGAACTATGGCTACACCTTC. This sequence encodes CASSPSGRLNYGYTF.

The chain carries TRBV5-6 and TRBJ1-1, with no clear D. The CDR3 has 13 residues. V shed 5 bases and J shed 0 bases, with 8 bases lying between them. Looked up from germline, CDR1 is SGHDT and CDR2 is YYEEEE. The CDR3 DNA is TGTGCCAGCAGTTCGGCTATGAACACTGAAGCTTTCTTT. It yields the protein CASSSAMNTEAFF.

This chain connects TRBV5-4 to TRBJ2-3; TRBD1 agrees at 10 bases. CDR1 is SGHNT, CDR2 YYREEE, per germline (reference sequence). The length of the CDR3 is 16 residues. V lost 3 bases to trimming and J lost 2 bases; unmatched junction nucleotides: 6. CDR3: CASSSRDRGFTDTQYF. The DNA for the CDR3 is TGTGCCAGCAGCTCGAGGGACAGGGGCTTCACAGATACGCAGTATTTT.

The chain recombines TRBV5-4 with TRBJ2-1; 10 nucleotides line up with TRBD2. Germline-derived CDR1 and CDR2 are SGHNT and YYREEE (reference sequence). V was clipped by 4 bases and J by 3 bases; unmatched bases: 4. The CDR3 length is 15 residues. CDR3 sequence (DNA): TGTGCCAGCAGCAGCGGGGGGGCTAACTACAATGAGCAGTTCTTC. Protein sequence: CASSSGGANYNEQFF. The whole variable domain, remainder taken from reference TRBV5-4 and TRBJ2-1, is ETGVTQSPTHLIKTRGQQVTLRCSSQSGHNTVSWYQQALGQGPQFIFQYYREEENGRGNFPPRFSGLQFPNYSSELNVNALELDDSALYLCASSSGGANYNEQFFGPGTRLTVL.

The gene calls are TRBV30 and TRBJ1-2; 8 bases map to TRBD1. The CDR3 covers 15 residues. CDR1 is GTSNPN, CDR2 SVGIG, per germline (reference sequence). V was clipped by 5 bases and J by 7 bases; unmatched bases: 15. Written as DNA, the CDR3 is TGTGCCTGGGGGGGGCACGACAGGGGACTTGGTGGCTACACCTTC. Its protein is CAWGGHDRGLGGYTF.

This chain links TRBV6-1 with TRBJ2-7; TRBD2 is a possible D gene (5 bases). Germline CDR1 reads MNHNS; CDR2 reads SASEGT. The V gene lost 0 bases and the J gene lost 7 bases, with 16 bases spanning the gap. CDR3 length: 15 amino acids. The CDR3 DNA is TGTGCCAGCAGTGAAGCCCCTACAGAAGCGGCAGAGCAGTACTTC. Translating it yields CASSEAPTEAAEQYF.

Written as DNA, the CDR3 is TGTGCCAGCAGCCCGGGGACAGGGGCCTACAATGAGCAGTTCTTC. Residues: CASSPGTGAYNEQFF. V is TRBV11-3 and J is TRBJ2-1; 10 bases agree with TRBD1. Germline V gene data show CDR1 as SGHNT and CDR2 as YENEEA. With 5 bases clipped from V and 2 bases from J, the junction kept 3 bases outside the gene matches. This CDR3 spans 15 amino acids.

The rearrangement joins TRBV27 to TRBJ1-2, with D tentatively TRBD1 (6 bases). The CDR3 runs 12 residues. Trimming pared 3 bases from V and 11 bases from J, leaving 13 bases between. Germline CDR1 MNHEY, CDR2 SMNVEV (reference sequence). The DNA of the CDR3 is TGTGCCAGCAGTTTCCGGGGGGGGACATACACCTTC. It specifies CASSFRGGTYTF.